This T cell receptor (beta chain) comes out of a study of molecular identifiers for immune sequencing clone quantification. Findings of the study overall: Effector cells kept over 98% of their molecules in clones above 20 RNA copies, while naive cells kept under 1% there.

TCRdb recomputed calls from the PCR reads with MiXCR, one row per CDR3 protein. Of about 630,000 distinct CDR3 sequences listed, approximately 24% were seen once; the top ten hold around 0.78%. This clonotype was recorded a few times. Its cognate antigen is unknown. CD8+CD4-CCR7+CD45RA+ cells were sorted as naive CD8 T cells. This CDR3 comprises 18 residues. The ends lost 3 bases at V and 4 bases at J; junction bases unmatched: 16. The V gene's germline CDR1 is MNHEY and CDR2 SVGEGT. The V and J genes are TRBV6-2 or TRBV6-3 and TRBJ2-7, with 9 bases matching TRBD2. Sequenced sample: naive CD8+ T cells from blood, with Jurkat cell RNA spiked in. Specified subset: FACS-sorted CD8+CD4-CCR7+CD45RA+ naive T cells. The origin of this receptor is a human donor in good health. Some libraries in this study had Jurkat cell RNA spiked in. Here the CDR3 reads CASSYGTILAGVSYEQYF. Written as DNA, the CDR3 is TGTGCCAGCAGTTATGGGACGATCTTAGCGGGAGTGAGTTACGAGCAGTACTTC.